These 3 T cell receptor beta chains came from one sample sequenced in a study of blood T cell repertoires in COVID-19. Data came from immunoSEQ multiplex PCR; TCRdb stores just in-frame clones and leaves some out. The table has some 66,000 clones, 70% to 85% seen once; the top ten hold around 6.3%. What was sequenced was peripheral blood. These receptor sequences come from a man in his sixties with acute or convalescent COVID-19.

The chain couples TRBV30 to TRBJ1-5; TRBD1 is a possible D gene (5 bases). Per the germline V gene, CDR1 is GTSNPN and CDR2 is SVGIG (reference sequence). This CDR3 comprises 13 residues. Trimming shortened V by 2 bases and J by 6 bases, and 11 bases separated the two germline ends. In nucleotides, the CDR3 is TGTGCCTGGAGTAAGCAGGGTGGTCAGCCCCAGCATTTT. Protein product: CAWSKQGGQPQHF.

The chain couples TRBV20-1 to TRBJ1-1; D might be TRBD1 (5 bases). Per germline, CDR1 DFQATT and CDR2 SNEGSKA (reference sequence). This CDR3 contains 14 residues. Trimming shortened V by 3 bases and J by 4 bases, and 15 bases separated the two germline ends. The CDR3 coding sequence is TGCAGTGCTAGTGAGGGAAGGGGTGTCACTGAAGCTTTCTTT. It specifies CSASEGRGVTEAFF.

This chain connects TRBV30 to TRBJ1-1; the D gene is possibly TRBD1 (6 bases). The V end was cut by 5 bases, the J end by 0 bases, with 16 bases between. CDR3 length: 15 amino acids. Germline CDR1 is GTSNPN and CDR2 is SVGIG (reference sequence). The CDR3 spells CAWQRPDRMNTEAFF. The DNA of the CDR3 is TGTGCCTGGCAGAGACCGGACAGAATGAACACTGAAGCTTTCTTT.